A single sample is the source of the 21 T cell receptor beta chains below, sequenced in a study of cytomegalovirus exposure and HLA in healthy donors. In the PCR, 60 Vbeta and 13 Jbeta primers were used. Measured with immunoSEQ multiplex PCR; TCRdb has only the in-frame clones, and not every one. The sample yields some 170,000 clones, 70% seen once. The sample consisted of PBMCs. All receptors come from a man younger than 35 in good health and CMV-seropositive.

This CDR3 reads CASSPMALNTEAFF. In DNA form, the CDR3 reads TGCGCCAGCAGCCCAATGGCACTGAACACTGAAGCTTTCTTT. This chain uses TRBV4-1 with TRBJ1-1; no clear D gene. The CDR3 has 14 amino acids. Trimming removed 4 bases at V and 0 bases at J, with 9 bases between. CDR1 and CDR2 from the germline V gene are MGHRA and YSYEKL.

This chain joins TRBV9 and TRBJ2-7; 8 nucleotides match TRBD2. This CDR3 comprises 15 residues. V lost 4 bases to trimming and J lost 6 bases; unmatched junction nucleotides: 12. Germline CDR1 reads SGDLS; CDR2 reads YYNGEE. The CDR3 region is CASSPESEGTSEQYV. The CDR3 DNA reads as TGTGCCAGCAGCCCCGAATCCGAGGGGACTAGCGAGCAGTACGTC.

The chain couples TRBV19 to TRBJ2-5; 11 bases fit TRBD1. J lost 4 bases, V lost 3 bases, and 4 bases had no gene match. CDR1 is LNHDA, CDR2 SQIVND, per germline (reference sequence). The CDR3 runs 15 residues. The CDR3 here is CASSIRTGGLETQYF. DNA of the CDR3: TGTGCCAGTAGTATCCGGACAGGGGGCTTAGAGACCCAGTACTTC.

The chain joins TRBV10-1 to TRBJ2-3, with D tentatively TRBD1 (5 bases). CDR3 length: 13 amino acids. Germline-derived CDR1 and CDR2 are WNHNN and SYGVQD (reference sequence). Deletions cut 4 bases from V and 2 bases from J, with 7 bases between. CDR3 protein: CASSGTPTDTQYF. In DNA, the CDR3 is TGCGCCAGCAGTGGGACACCCACAGATACGCAGTATTTT.

This chain links TRBV11-3 with TRBJ1-2, with D unclear. Germline V gene data show CDR1 as SGHNT and CDR2 as YENEEA. The V gene lost 1 base and the J gene lost 4 bases, with 13 bases spanning the gap. CDR3 length equals 15 residues. The CDR3 here is CASSLGEGFSYGYTF. The CDR3 coding sequence is TGTGCCAGCAGCTTAGGAGAGGGTTTTTCCTATGGCTACACCTTC.

In this sample, this clone turned up many times. The chain carries TRBV13 and TRBJ1-1, with TRBD1 matching 11 bases. CDR3 length: 15 amino acids. V was pared by 4 bases and J by 6 bases, with 7 bases of the junction left unmatched. CDR1 and CDR2 (germline): PRHDT, FYEKMQ (reference sequence). The CDR3 is CASSSQPGQGAEAFF. DNA for the CDR3: TGTGCCAGCAGCTCCCAACCGGGACAGGGGGCTGAAGCTTTCTTT.

The rearrangement uses TRBV6-5 and TRBJ2-2; 7 positions match TRBD2. This CDR3 spans 13 amino acids. Losses at the gene ends were 2 bases for V and 7 bases for J; bases not matched to a gene: 1. The germline V gene encodes CDR1 MNHEY and CDR2 SVGAGI. The CDR3: CASSYRGDGELFF. In nucleotides, the CDR3 is TGTGCCAGCAGTTACCGGGGGGACGGGGAGCTGTTTTTT.

The CDR3 loop is CACTRGGYGYTF. In nucleotides, the CDR3 is TGTGCCTGCACCCGGGGGGGATATGGCTACACCTTC. The rearrangement joins TRBV30 to TRBJ1-2; D possibly corresponds to TRBD1 (5 bases). The CDR3 has 12 amino acids. Germline V gives CDR1 GTSNPN, CDR2 SVGIG (reference sequence). V lost 6 bases to trimming and J lost 5 bases, with 13 bases between them.

V gene TRBV28 combines with J gene TRBJ1-1; 10 nucleotides match TRBD1. Trimming removed 4 bases from V and 0 bases from J; junction bases left unmatched: 8. The CDR3 is 17 amino acids. Germline V CDR1 and CDR2: MDHEN, SYDVKM. The CDR3 region is CASSYGQGGAMNTEAFF. The CDR3 coding sequence is TGTGCCAGCAGTTACGGACAGGGGGGCGCGATGAACACTGAAGCTTTCTTT. The full variable domain, with the rest looked up from reference TRBV28 and TRBJ1-1, is DVKVTQSSRYLVKRTGEKVFLECVQDMDHENMFWYRQDPGLGLRLIYFSYDVKMKEKGDIPEGYSVSREKKERFSLILESASTNQTSMYLCASSYGQGGAMNTEAFFGQGTRLTVV.

Only a few counts were recorded for this clone. The CDR3 sequence: CASSRPGAGGETQYF. The CDR3 bases are TGTGCCAGCAGCCGCCCCGGGGCTGGAGGGGAGACCCAGTACTTC. The chain recombines TRBV7-9 with TRBJ2-5, with TRBD2 as a possible D gene (6 bases). The CDR3 extends over 15 amino acids. Per the germline V gene, CDR1 is SEHNR and CDR2 is FQNEAQ (reference sequence). The V gene lost 5 bases and the J gene lost 5 bases, with 18 bases spanning the gap.

The V call is TRBV18, the J call TRBJ2-5, with D maybe TRBD2 (6 bases). This CDR3 has 13 amino acids. V lost 3 bases and J 13 bases, leaving 18 bases between the germline ends. Looked up from germline, CDR1 is KGHSH and CDR2 is LQKENI. The CDR3 protein is CASSPGGDISRYF. The DNA of the CDR3 is TGTGCCAGCTCACCGGGGGGAGACATATCTCGGTACTTC.

Note on this clone: At the DNA level, this CDR3 is encoded by other sequences in the same sample as well. This chain uses TRBV5-4 with TRBJ2-3; TRBD2 aligns across 7 bases. Germline CDR1 reads SGHNT; CDR2 reads YYREEE (reference sequence). There are 14 residues in the CDR3. V dropped 1 base and J dropped 1; count of bases not matched to a gene: 0. DNA of the CDR3: TGTGCCAGCAGCTTGAGCGGGGGCACAGATACGCAGTATTTT. Amino acids: CASSLSGGTDTQYF. Full variable domain (rest looked up from reference TRBV5-4 and TRBJ2-3): ETGVTQSPTHLIKTRGQQVTLRCSSQSGHNTVSWYQQALGQGPQFIFQYYREEENGRGNFPPRFSGLQFPNYSSELNVNALELDDSALYLCASSLSGGTDTQYFGPGTRLTVL.

This clone was picked up a small number of times. The J gene is TRBJ2-1, the V gene TRBV30; D call uncertain. V lost 2 bases, J lost 16 bases, and 18 bases lay in between. Germline assignment: CDR1 GTSNPN and CDR2 SVGIG (reference sequence). The CDR3 is 12 residues long. CDR3 in amino acids: CAWSFVKSFLFF. CDR3 nucleotides: TGTGCCTGGAGTTTTGTCAAATCCTTTCTATTCTTC.

This clone is a singleton in its sample. The V gene is TRBV6-5, the J gene TRBJ2-3, with 8 bases matching TRBD2. The CDR3 is 14 amino acids. V dropped 2 bases and J dropped 6; count of bases not matched to a gene: 4. The V gene's germline CDR1 is MNHEY and CDR2 SVGAGI. CDR3 nucleotide sequence: TGTGCCAGCAGTTACAGGGGACTAGGGGATACGCAGTATTTT. Translated, it gives CASSYRGLGDTQYF.

V usage is TRBV5-1 and J usage is TRBJ2-1, with 12 bases fitting TRBD2. Germline loops: CDR1 SGHRS, CDR2 YFSETQ. The CDR3 contains 15 residues. Germline trimming cut 3 bases from V and 5 bases from J; bases unmatched to any gene: 3. CDR3 sequence reads: CASSSRTSGNNEQFF. The CDR3 nucleotides read TGCGCCAGCAGCTCCCGGACTAGCGGGAACAATGAGCAGTTCTTC.

This clone turned up a few times. CDR3 region: CASSAVQMGGTEAFF. The CDR3 region has the DNA TGCGCCAGCAGCGCCGTCCAAATGGGGGGAACTGAAGCTTTCTTT. The V and J genes are TRBV5-1 and TRBJ1-1; TRBD1 is a possible D gene (5 bases). Trimming cost V 4 bases and J 5 bases, with 18 bases left between them. This CDR3 has 15 amino acids. Germline V lookup: CDR1 SGHRS, CDR2 YFSETQ. The variable domain in full, with the rest retrieved from reference TRBV5-1 and TRBJ1-1, is KAGVTQTPRYLIKTRGQQVTLSCSPISGHRSVSWYQQTPGQGLQFLFEYFSETQRNKGNFPGRFSGRQFSNSRSEMNVSTLELGDSALYLCASSAVQMGGTEAFFGQGTRLTVV.

In its sample, this clone was seen a few times. The CDR3, as DNA: TGTGCCAGCAGCCAACGGCAGGGACTAGCGAACACAGATACGCAGTATTTT. Its translation is CASSQRQGLANTDTQYF. V gene TRBV11-2 combines with J gene TRBJ2-3; 10 nucleotides match TRBD2. In germline, CDR1 is SGHAT, CDR2 FQNNGV. V was clipped by 5 bases and J by 2 bases; unmatched bases: 10. There are 17 residues in the CDR3.

The V call is TRBV13, the J call TRBJ1-1, with D perhaps TRBD1 (5 bases). The CDR3 has 15 amino acids. Per the germline V gene, CDR1 is PRHDT and CDR2 is FYEKMQ (reference sequence). V lost 2 bases and J lost 1, with 11 bases in between. CDR3 sequence: CASSLYAGSNTEAFF. DNA for the CDR3: TGTGCCAGCAGCTTATATGCAGGGTCGAACACTGAAGCTTTCTTT.

The V gene is TRBV19, the J gene TRBJ1-5; TRBD1 matches 9 bases. V gave up 4 bases and J gave up 4 bases; unmatched junction bases: 2. There are 14 residues in the CDR3. The germline V gene has CDR1 LNHDA and CDR2 SQIVND (reference sequence). The CDR3 DNA sequence: TGTGCCAGTAGTACGGGGACAGGGAATCAGCCCCAGCATTTT. Protein: CASSTGTGNQPQHF.

V is TRBV30 and J is TRBJ1-1; D may be TRBD1 (5 bases). Trimming cost V 1 base and J 1 base, with 13 bases left between them. Germline lookup yields CDR1 GTSNPN and CDR2 SVGIG (reference sequence). The CDR3 loop spans 15 amino acids. In DNA form, the CDR3 reads TGTGCCTGGAGTGGGGGGGAGGGGTGGAACACTGAAGCTTTCTTT. As protein: CAWSGGEGWNTEAFF.

The chain is built from TRBV2 and TRBJ2-5; 9 nucleotides match TRBD2. This CDR3 region has 15 residues. The V gene end was trimmed by 6 bases and the J gene end by 2 bases; junction bases not matched to a gene: 7. Germline-derived CDR1 and CDR2 are SNHLY and FYNNEI. CDR3 sequence reads: CASRPGTSQQETQYF. CDR3 in DNA: TGTGCCAGCAGGCCCGGGACTAGCCAACAAGAGACCCAGTACTTC. The variable domain in full, with the rest retrieved from reference TRBV2 and TRBJ2-5, is EPEVTQTPSHQVTQMGQEVILRCVPISNHLYFYWYRQILGQKVEFLVSFYNNEISEKSEIFDDQFSVERPDGSNFTLKIRSTKLEDSAMYFCASRPGTSQQETQYFGPGTRLLVL.